The rows below give T cell receptor beta chains drawn from one sample of a study of CD8+ T cells in alopecia areata. Some clones are missing from TCRdb's copy, which holds only in-frame ones; the method was immunoSEQ multiplex PCR. Of 55,000 to 65,000 clones listed, roughly 46% were seen once; the top ten hold approximately 50%. Material: NKG2D-low CD8+ T cells sorted from blood. The source is a human donor with alopecia areata. Each CDR3 is given with its conserved first and last residue. The D gene is left open where the match is weak. The size field is filled for only some rows; it gives once, few, many or a size class.

.	.	TRBV30	TRBJ2-1	TGTGCCTGGAGCGGACGTGGGGGCTCCTACAATGAGCAGTTCTTC	CAWSGRGGSYNEQFF
.	TRBD1	TRBV9	TRBJ2-7	TGTGCCAGCAGCGTAGGAGACAGGGGTTCCGAGCAGTACTTC	CASSVGDRGSEQYF
once	TRBD2	TRBV6-5	TRBJ2-2	TGTGCCAGCAGTTACGGACTAGCGGAGTACACCGGGGAGCTGTTTTTT	CASSYGLAEYTGELFF
.	TRBD2	TRBV19	TRBJ2-1	TGTGCCAGTAATCCGGGACTAGGGAATGAGCAGTTCTTC	CASNPGLGNEQFF
.	TRBD1	TRBV30	TRBJ1-1	TGTGCCTGGAGCGGACAGGGGAGCACTGAAGCTTTCTTT	CAWSGQGSTEAFF
.	.	TRBV9	TRBJ2-7	TGTGCCAGCAGTAGGGAAGGCGAGCAGTACTTC	CASSREGEQYF
.	.	TRBV4-2	TRBJ1-2	TGTGCCAGCAGCCAAGTTTCTGAGTCCAGACTTAACTATGGCTACACCTTC	CASSQVSESRLNYGYTF
.	TRBD2	TRBV4-2	TRBJ2-7	TGTGCCAGCACCGAGAGCGGGGGGTCCCACGAGCAGTACTTC	CASTESGGSHEQYF
.	.	TRBV30	TRBJ2-1	TGTGCCTGGCTACAGGTCAATGAGCAGTTCTTC	CAWLQVNEQFF
few	.	TRBV6-6	TRBJ2-3	TGTGCCAGCAGGCTGGGTCTAGATACGCAGTATTTT	CASRLGLDTQYF